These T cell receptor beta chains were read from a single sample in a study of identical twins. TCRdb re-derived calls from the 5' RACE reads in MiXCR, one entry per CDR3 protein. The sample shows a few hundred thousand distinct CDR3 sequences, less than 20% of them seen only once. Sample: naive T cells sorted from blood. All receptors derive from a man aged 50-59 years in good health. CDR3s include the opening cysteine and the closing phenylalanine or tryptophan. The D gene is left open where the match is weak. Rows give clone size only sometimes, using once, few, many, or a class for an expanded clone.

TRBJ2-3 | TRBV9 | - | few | TGTGCCAGCAGCGTAGGGGAGCTACAAAATGGGGATACGCAGTATTTT | CASSVGELQNGDTQYF
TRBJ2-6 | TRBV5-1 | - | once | TGCGCCAGCAGATGGGCTGGGGCCAACGTCCTGACTTTC | CASRWAGANVLTF
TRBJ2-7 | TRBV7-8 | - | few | TGTGCCAGCAGCCAGCGTGTGACTCAAGTCTACGAGCAGTACTTC | CASSQRVTQVYEQYF
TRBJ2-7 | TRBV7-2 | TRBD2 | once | TGTGCCAGCAGCACCCAGCGGGGGGGAATCTACGAGCAGTACTTC | CASSTQRGGIYEQYF
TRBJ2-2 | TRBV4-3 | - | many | TGCGCCAGCAGCCAAGATAGGGCCGATAACACCGGGGAGCTGTTTTTT | CASSQDRADNTGELFF
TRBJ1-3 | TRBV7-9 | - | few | TGTGCCAGCAGCTTAGGCTTGGCTGGAAACACCATATATTTT | CASSLGLAGNTIYF
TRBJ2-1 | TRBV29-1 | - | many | TGCAGCGTTTGGAGTTCGGTCTACAATGAGCAGTTCTTC | CSVWSSVYNEQFF
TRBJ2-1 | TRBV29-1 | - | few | TGCAGCGTTGAAGATCCCCGGAGCTCCTACAATGAGCAGTTCTTC | CSVEDPRSSYNEQFF
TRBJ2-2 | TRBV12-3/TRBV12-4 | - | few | TGTGCCAGCATCCCGGGGCGAACCGGGGAGCTGTTTTTT | CASIPGRTGELFF
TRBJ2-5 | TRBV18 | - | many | TGTGCCAGCTCACCTTTCAGACGCCAAGAGACCCAGTACTTC | CASSPFRRQETQYF
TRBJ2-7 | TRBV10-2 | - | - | TGCGCCAGCAGTGATATCCGACAGGGAGGGAGGGGCGAGCAGTACTTC | CASSDIRQGGRGEQYF
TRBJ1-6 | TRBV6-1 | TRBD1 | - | TGTGCCAGCAGTGAAGTGACAGGGGGCGCGGGTTCACCCCTCCACTTT | CASSEVTGGAGSPLHF
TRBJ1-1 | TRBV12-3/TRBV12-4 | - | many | TGTGCCAGCAGTTTTAGCGGGGGGAACACTGAAGCTTTCTTT | CASSFSGGNTEAFF
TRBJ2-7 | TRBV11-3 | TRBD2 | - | TGTGCCAGCAGCTTACAGGTGGCGGGAGGTGAGCAGTACTTC | CASSLQVAGGEQYF
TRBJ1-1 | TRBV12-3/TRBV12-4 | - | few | TGTGCCAGCAGTTTAGATCAGTTCACTGAAGCTTTCTTT | CASSLDQFTEAFF
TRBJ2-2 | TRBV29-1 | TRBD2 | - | TGCAGCGGGACTAGCGGGAGGGCCACCGGGGAGCTGTTTTTT | CSGTSGRATGELFF
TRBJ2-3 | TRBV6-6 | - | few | TGTGCACTACGGGTGGGGGGCACAGATACGCAGTATTTT | CALRVGGTDTQYF
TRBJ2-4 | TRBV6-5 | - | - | TGTGCCAGCAGTTACACCCGGGGGCCAGGAAACATTCAGTACTTC | CASSYTRGPGNIQYF
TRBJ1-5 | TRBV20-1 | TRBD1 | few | TGCAGTGCCGAAATGACAGGGCGCAATCAGCCCCAGCATTTT | CSAEMTGRNQPQHF
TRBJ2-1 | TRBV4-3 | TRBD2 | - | TGCGCCAGCAGCCAAGAGGAGGGACTAGGGTCCAATGAGCAGTTCTTC | CASSQEEGLGSNEQFF
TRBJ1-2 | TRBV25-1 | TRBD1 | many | TGTGCCAGCAGTGAATGGTCGGGGACAGGGGGCAGGAACTATGGCTACACCTTC | CASSEWSGTGGRNYGYTF
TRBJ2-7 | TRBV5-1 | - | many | TGCGCCAGCAGCTACAGCACAAGCTCCTACGAGCAGTACTTC | CASSYSTSSYEQYF
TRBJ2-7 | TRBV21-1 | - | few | TGTGCCAGCAGCAAACTCGACAGGGAAACGATCTACGAGCAGTACTTC | CASSKLDRETIYEQYF
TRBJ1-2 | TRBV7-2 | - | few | TGTGCCAGCAGCTCTCCCCATCTATATGGCTACACCTTC | CASSSPHLYGYTF
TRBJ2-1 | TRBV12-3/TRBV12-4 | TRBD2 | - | TGTGCCAGCAGCCCTACGGGGGGACTAGGGCTAGGGGAGCAGTTCTTC | CASSPTGGLGLGEQFF
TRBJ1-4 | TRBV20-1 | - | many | TGCAGTGCTAGAGTGAATGAAAAACTGTTTTTT | CSARVNEKLFF
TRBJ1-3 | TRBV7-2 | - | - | TGTGCCAGCAGCTTGGCAGGGGCGCCCGGTGGAAACACCATATATTTT | CASSLAGAPGGNTIYF
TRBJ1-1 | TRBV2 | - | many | TGTGCCTCCCACCCGGGGGCCAACACTGAAGCTTTCTTT | CASHPGANTEAFF
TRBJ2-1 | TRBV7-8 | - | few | TGTGCCAGCAGTCCTAGGGACTGGCGCAATGAGCAGTTCTTC | CASSPRDWRNEQFF
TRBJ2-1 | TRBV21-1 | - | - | TGTGCCAGCAGCAAAGCAGTGGTAGGGGGCCCCTACAATGAGCAGTTCTTC | CASSKAVVGGPYNEQFF
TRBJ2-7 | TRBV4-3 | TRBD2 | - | TGCGCCAGCAGCCAAGTAGCGGGAGGTGGCGAGCAGTACTTC | CASSQVAGGGEQYF
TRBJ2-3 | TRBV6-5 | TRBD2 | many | TGTGCCAGCAGTTACCGTCCGGGAGGGAGCACAGATACGCAGTATTTT | CASSYRPGGSTDTQYF
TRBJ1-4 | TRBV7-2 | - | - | TGTGCCAGCAGCTTAGGGGGACGGCATCTTGAAAAACTGTTTTTT | CASSLGGRHLEKLFF
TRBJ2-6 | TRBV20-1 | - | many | TGCAGTGCTAGAGAGGCAGGCTCTGGGGCCAACGTCCTGACTTTC | CSAREAGSGANVLTF
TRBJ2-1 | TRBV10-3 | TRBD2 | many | TGTGCCATCAGTGAGTCGGGCGGGGGGCCCTACAATGAGCAGTTCTTC | CAISESGGGPYNEQFF
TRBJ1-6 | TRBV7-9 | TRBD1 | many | TGTGCCACCGAGGGACAGATTAATTCACCCCTCCACTTT | CATEGQINSPLHF
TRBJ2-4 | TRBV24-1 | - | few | TGTGCCACCAGTGATCCAGTCCGGGACATTCAGTACTTC | CATSDPVRDIQYF
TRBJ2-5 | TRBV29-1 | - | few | TGCAGCGTTGTATTGGGGGAAGAGACCCAGTACTTC | CSVVLGEETQYF
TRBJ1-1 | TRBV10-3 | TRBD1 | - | TGTGCCATCAGTGCCACCGGGACAGGGGGTTACACTGAAGCTTTCTTT | CAISATGTGGYTEAFF
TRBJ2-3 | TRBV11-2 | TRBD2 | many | TGTGCCAGCAGCCGAAAACTTACTAGCGGGGGGGCAAAAGATACGCAGTATTTT | CASSRKLTSGGAKDTQYF
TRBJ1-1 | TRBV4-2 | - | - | TGTGCCAGCAGCCAAGACGGGTACGAAGCTTTCTTC | CASSQDGYEAFF
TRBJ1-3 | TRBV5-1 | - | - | TGCGCCAGCAGTTTACAGGGTTTGGAAAACACCATATATTTT | CASSLQGLENTIYF
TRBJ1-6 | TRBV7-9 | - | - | TGTGCCAGCAGCTTCTTAACAGGGAACTATAATTCACCCCTCCACTTT | CASSFLTGNYNSPLHF
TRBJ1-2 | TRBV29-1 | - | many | TGCAGCGTTGAAGATCCCAAGGCCTATGGCTACACCTTC | CSVEDPKAYGYTF
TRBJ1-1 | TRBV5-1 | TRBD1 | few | TGCGCCAGCAGCTTAGGACAGGTCAAAGGGGGTGAAGCTTTCTTT | CASSLGQVKGGEAFF
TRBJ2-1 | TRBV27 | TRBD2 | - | TGTGCCAGCACTGTCGGGCTAGCGGGGTACAATGAGCAGTTCTTC | CASTVGLAGYNEQFF
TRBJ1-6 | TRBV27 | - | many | TGTGCCAGCAGCATGATCAGTCATCCAGGATCACCCCTCCACTTT | CASSMISHPGSPLHF